This TCR beta chain was recovered during a study of shared clonotypes between healthy human individuals (dated by TCRdb to the early 2020s). Concerning the study at large: Three men and a couple of women, aged 18 to 49 years, made up the cohort. For each donor, three plates each were used for CD4 naive and CD4 memory, two plates were used for CD8 naive, and one plate was used for CD8 memory. To estimate repertoire size and how much clonotype sharing occurs between individuals, the study deeply sequenced the blood TCR repertoires of a handful of healthy adults. To increase sequencing depth and limit assay-specific biases, TCR repertoire library preparation and sequencing were carried out by different laboratories using diverse techniques. Per donor, leukapheresis produced somewhere between about 0.9 and 9.5 billion PBMCs. Overall study outcomes, separate from this receptor: Only blood was sampled, and tissue TCR repertoires likely differ from those in blood. Even with the large sequencing depth, rarefaction of the sorted-subset datasets indicated that sequencing was incomplete. Pairwise subsampling led to the expectation that sequencing depth would affect the degree of clonotype sharing among donors. Naive subsets generally had larger estimated clonotype richness than memory subsets. The genetic and exposure-history diversity represented was limited by the small number of donors. When four donors were compared, the shared fraction of clonotypes was about 5.5% for naive CD4, around 3.6% for naive CD8, about 2.5% for memory CD4, and roughly 0.4% for memory CD8. Higher generation probabilities were observed for clonotypes shared by all four sorted-subset donors than for non-shared clonotypes.

The CDR3, cysteine through phenylalanine, is 14 amino acids long. Kept here is only the CDR3 DNA, which spans 42 bases and is read in frame from base 1. The germline V gene yields SGHRS for CDR1 and YFSETQ for CDR2. The V end loses 4 bases and the J end loses 1 base, and a stretch of 10 bases separates them. Of note for this clone: Its antigen specificity is not known. No much larger clone is present one base from it, and per-base qualities are unavailable.

Using the deep immunoSEQ assay, TCR CDR3 regions were amplified from genomic DNA by multiplex PCR. Genomic DNA extracted from each cell subset was distributed evenly over all wells of several immunoSEQ 96-well plates, and each plate served as one replicate. For sorted subsets, approximately 210 ng genomic DNA, equal to tens of thousands of T cell genomes, was loaded into each replicate PCR. The purified libraries were quantified using a Qubit 3.0 fluorometer, sized with a Bioanalyzer 2100, and then quantified again using the KAPA Library Quantification kit. Every immunoSEQ 96-well plate was sequenced on a separate single-read 150-cycle Illumina NextSeq 550 flow cell. Per the original workflow: The immunoSEQ output contained only junctional sequences without quality scores, so filtering could not match that applied to full-length reads. To assign V/J genes and CDR3, sequences were annotated against IMGT germline references using PyIR, a Python wrapper for IgBLAST v1.9. Reads with weak V/J assignments (E-value above 1e-6), missing CDR3, stop codons, out-of-frame junctions, or ambiguous translated residues were removed. V3J clonotypes were defined as sequences sharing an identical inferred V gene, J gene, and CDR3 amino acid sequence. Percentage overlap between repertoires was computed as shared unique clonotypes divided by the size of the smaller repertoire. Richness of each repertoire was evaluated using RTK rarefaction, the Chao1 estimator, and Recon v2.1 estimates of unobserved clonotypes. Generation probabilities were computed with OLGA for all TCRbeta clonotypes obtained by the gDNA method from four donors. Drawn from immuneACCESS, this table holds only the in-frame rearrangements with V and J called that TCRdb kept. Clones are partly lost; checked studies trace under half to an unresolved V gene and leave the rest unexplained. From that table come the V and J calls and clone size; the DNA was used to work out D and trimming. For this sample the table gives about 2 million clones, of which roughly 94% were detected only once. The top ten constitute 0.13% of the sample.

The donors were healthy, HIV-negative adults with no recently reported acute infections or vaccinations. Only Caucasian adults living in Nashville, Tennessee, USA were represented among the donors. CD4+ T cells were enriched through magnetic negative selection, after which naive cells were positively selected on CD45RA and the remaining negative fraction served as the memory subset. Blood was obtained by leukapheresis, after which PBMCs were separated by Ficoll-Histopaque density gradient centrifugation and cryopreserved in liquid nitrogen vapor phase. Purity and quantity of every magnetically sorted T cell population were checked by analytical flow cytometry. Genomic DNA was isolated from each sorted fraction and quantified by UV absorbance on a Nanodrop 2000c.

The source material was naive CD4+ T cells sorted from blood. Sample cell subset or site, as interpreted from the label and publication: CD45RA+ positively selected. The receptor was isolated from a man aged 18 to 29 in good health. The V and J segments used are TRBV5-1 and TRBJ2-3, with an unclear D gene assignment. In nucleotide form, the sequence is TGCGCCAGCAGCGGCGGAGTCGGCACAGATACGCAGTATTTT. The encoded protein is CASSGGVGTDTQYF.